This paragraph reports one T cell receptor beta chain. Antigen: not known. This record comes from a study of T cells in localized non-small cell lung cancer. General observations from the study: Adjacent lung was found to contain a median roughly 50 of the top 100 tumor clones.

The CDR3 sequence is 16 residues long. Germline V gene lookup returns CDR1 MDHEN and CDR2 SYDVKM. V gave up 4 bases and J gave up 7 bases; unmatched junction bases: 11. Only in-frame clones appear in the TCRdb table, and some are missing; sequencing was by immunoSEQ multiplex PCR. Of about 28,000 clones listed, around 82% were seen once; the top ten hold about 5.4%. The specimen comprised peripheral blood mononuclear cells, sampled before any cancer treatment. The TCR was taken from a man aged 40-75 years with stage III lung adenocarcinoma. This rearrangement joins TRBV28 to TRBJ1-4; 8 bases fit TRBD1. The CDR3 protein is CASSYLGTGTTEKLFF. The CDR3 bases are TGTGCCAGCAGTTATCTCGGGACAGGAACGACTGAAAAACTGTTTTTT.